This T cell receptor beta chain derives from a study of blood T cell repertoires in COVID-19. Study at large: From the United States, Italy and Spain came samples of acute and convalescent COVID-19.

This clone was seen once. CDR1 LNHDA and CDR2 SQIVND come from the germline V gene (reference sequence). V lost 3 bases to trimming and J lost 6 bases, with 11 bases between them. CDR3 size: 13 residues. Data came from immunoSEQ multiplex PCR; TCRdb stores just in-frame clones and leaves some out. The sample holds around 58,000 clones, 70% to 90% seen once. J is TRBJ1-1 and V is TRBV19, with a tentative D call TRBD1 (6 bases). The receptor's source is a woman in her thirties or forties with acute COVID-19. Material for sequencing was PBMCs or T cells enriched from blood (not recorded which). For the CDR3, the DNA is TGTGCCAGTAGTATGAGGGGGGGGCCTGAAGCTTTCTTT. Protein: CASSMRGGPEAFF.